A selection of T cell receptor beta chains follows, all from one sample in a study of monozygotic twins with inflammatory bowel disease. TCRdb re-analyzed the 5' RACE reads; it lists each CDR3 protein once, without DNA. The sample has fewer than 550,000 distinct CDR3 sequences. Sequencing was carried out using blood. Receptors were obtained from a human donor with ulcerative colitis or Crohn's disease, or a healthy co-twin of an affected twin (not recorded which). The CDR3 runs from the conserved cysteine through the conserved F or W.

TRBV12-3/TRBV12-4	TRBJ2-3	CASSLESGGPTDTQYF
TRBV6-2/TRBV6-3	TRBJ2-3	CASSLSGFWDTQYF
TRBV29-1	TRBJ2-3	CSVVRTRRTDTQYF
TRBV14	TRBJ2-5	CASSLEGWPKETQYF
TRBV20-1	TRBJ2-3	CSARKDSTDTQYF
TRBV12-3/TRBV12-4	TRBJ1-4	CASKRYGDSDEKLFF
TRBV20-1	TRBJ2-7	CSATDPKLYEQYF
TRBV6-1	TRBJ2-6	CASIGTGGNKVGANVLTF
TRBV10-3	TRBJ2-7	CAISELKAVSLSIDEQYF
TRBV7-3	TRBJ2-3	CASSRSGLAGADTQYF
TRBV15	TRBJ2-3	CATSNGRWADTQYF
TRBV4-1	TRBJ2-3	CASRRSESGADTQYF
TRBV7-2	TRBJ2-2	CASSLVGVSVTGELFF
TRBV25-1	TRBJ2-5	CASSDGRSLWETQYF
TRBV18	TRBJ2-7	CASSLTGAQSYEQYF
TRBV7-2	TRBJ2-1	CASSLSGRNYNEQFF
TRBV7-8	TRBJ1-1	CASSKVGTRNTEAFF
TRBV4-3	TRBJ2-7	CASSQYQGGYEQYF
TRBV5-8	TRBJ2-3	CASSLSLQTSGTDTQYF
TRBV5-1	TRBJ2-3	CASSLGEGQTTDTQYF
TRBV20-1	TRBJ2-3	CSARDSSGGADTQYF
TRBV6-2/TRBV6-3	TRBJ2-5	CASRLGHPGKETQYF
TRBV10-3	TRBJ1-2	CAISDLTGYGYTF